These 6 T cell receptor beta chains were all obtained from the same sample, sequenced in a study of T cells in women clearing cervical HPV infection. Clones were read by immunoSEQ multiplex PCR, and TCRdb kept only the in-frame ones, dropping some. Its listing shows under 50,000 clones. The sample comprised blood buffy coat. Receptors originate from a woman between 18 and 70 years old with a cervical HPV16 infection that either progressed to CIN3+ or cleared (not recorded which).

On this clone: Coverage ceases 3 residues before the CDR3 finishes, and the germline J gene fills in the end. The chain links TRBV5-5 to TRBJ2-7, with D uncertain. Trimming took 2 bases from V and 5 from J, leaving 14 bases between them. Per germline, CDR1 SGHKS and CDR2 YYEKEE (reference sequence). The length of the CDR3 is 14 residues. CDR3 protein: CASSFGRSTHEQYF. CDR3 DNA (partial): TGTGCCAGCAGCTTTGGCAGGTCGACCCACGAG.

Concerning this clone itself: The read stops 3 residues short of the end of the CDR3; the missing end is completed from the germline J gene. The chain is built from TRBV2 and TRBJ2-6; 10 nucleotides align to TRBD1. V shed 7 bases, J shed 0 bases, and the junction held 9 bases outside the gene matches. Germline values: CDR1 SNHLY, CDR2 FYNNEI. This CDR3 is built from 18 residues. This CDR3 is CASKRAGQGSSGANVLTF. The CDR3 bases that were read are TGTGCCAGCAAGCGGGCGGGACAGGGGTCCTCTGGGGCCAACGTC.

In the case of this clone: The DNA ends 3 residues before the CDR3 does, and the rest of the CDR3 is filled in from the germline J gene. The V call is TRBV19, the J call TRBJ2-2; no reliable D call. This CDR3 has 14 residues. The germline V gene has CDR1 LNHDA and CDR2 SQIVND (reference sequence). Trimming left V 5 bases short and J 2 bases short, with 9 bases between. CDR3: CASSPQTNTGELFF. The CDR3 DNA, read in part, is TGTGCCAGTAGTCCCCAGACTAACACCGGGGAG.

The CDR3 here is CASSSKGTGTSPLFF. CDR3 DNA, as far as it was read: TGTGCCAGCTCATCGAAAGGGACAGGGACTTCACCA. V usage is TRBV18 and J usage is TRBJ1-4, with TRBD1 matching 9 bases. The CDR3 end is not reached by the read, which stops 3 residues before it; the germline J gene fills it in. Germline V gene data show CDR1 as KGHSH and CDR2 as LQKENI. This CDR3 contains 15 residues. Using reference TRBV18 and TRBJ1-4 for the parts outside the CDR3, the full variable domain is NAGVMQNPRHLVRRRGQEARLRCSPMKGHSHVYWYRQLPEEGLKFMVYLQKENIIDESGMPKERFSAEFPKEGPSILRIQQVVRGDSAAYFCASSSKGTGTSPLFFGSGTQLSVL.

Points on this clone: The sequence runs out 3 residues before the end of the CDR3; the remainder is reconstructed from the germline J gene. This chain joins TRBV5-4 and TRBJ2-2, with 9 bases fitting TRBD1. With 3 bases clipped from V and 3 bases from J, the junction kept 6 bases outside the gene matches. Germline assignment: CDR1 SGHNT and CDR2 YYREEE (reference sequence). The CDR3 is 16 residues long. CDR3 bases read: TGTGCCAGCAGCTCACAGGGGGCGTCGGACACCGGGGAG. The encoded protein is CASSSQGASDTGE. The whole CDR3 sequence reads CASSSQGASDTGELFF.

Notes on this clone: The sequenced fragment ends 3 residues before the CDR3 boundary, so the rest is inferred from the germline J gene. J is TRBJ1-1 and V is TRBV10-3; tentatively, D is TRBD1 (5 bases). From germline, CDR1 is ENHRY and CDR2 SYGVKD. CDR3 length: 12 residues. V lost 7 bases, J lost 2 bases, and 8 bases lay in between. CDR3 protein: CAITQGNTEAFF. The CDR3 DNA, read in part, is TGTGCCATCACCCAGGGAAACACTGAA.